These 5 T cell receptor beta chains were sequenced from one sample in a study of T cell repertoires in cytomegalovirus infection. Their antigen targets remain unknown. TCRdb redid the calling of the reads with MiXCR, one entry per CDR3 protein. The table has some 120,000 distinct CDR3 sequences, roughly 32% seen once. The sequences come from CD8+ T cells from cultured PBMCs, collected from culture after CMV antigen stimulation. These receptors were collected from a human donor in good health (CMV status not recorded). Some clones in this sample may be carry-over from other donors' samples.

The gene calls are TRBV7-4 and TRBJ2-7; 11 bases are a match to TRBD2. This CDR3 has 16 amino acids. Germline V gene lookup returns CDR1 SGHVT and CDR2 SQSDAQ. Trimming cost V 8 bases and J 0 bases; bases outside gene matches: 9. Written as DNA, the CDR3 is TGTGCCAGCTTCGGGACTAGCGGCGTAAGCTCCTACGAGCAGTACTTC. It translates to CASFGTSGVSSYEQYF. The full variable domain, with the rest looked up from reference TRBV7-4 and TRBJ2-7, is GAGVSQSPRYKVAKRGRDVALRCDSISGHVTLYWYRQTLGQGSEVLTYSQSDAQRDKSGRPSGRFSAERPERSVSTLKIQRTEQGDSAVYLCASFGTSGVSSYEQYFGPGTRLTVT.

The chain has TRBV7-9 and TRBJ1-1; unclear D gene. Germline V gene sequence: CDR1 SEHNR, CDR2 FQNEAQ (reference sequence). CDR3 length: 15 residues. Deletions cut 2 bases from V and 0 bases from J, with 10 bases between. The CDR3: CASSLIGGVNTEAFF. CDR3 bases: TGTGCCAGCAGCTTAATCGGCGGGGTGAACACTGAAGCTTTCTTT.

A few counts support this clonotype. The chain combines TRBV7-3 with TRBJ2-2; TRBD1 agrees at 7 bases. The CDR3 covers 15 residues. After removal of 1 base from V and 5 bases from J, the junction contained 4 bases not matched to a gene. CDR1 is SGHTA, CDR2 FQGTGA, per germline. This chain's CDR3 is CASSLNTGVTGELFF. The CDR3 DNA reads TGTGCCAGCAGCTTAAATACAGGGGTAACCGGGGAGCTGTTTTTT.

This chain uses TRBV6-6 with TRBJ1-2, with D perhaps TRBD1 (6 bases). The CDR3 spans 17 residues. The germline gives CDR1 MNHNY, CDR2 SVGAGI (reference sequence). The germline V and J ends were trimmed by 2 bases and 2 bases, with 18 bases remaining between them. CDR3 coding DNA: TGTGCCAGCAGTTACCCCCCGGCGGGGGCGGTCAACTATGGCTACACCTTC. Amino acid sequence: CASSYPPAGAVNYGYTF.

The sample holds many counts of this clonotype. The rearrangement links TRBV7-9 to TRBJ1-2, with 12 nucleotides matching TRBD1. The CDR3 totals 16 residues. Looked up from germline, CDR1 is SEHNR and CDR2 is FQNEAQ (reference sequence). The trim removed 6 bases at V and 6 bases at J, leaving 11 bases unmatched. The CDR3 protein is CASSLPGQGAMNGYTF. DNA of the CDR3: TGTGCCAGCAGTCTCCCGGGACAGGGGGCTATGAATGGCTACACCTTC.